This T cell receptor beta chain was retrieved from a study of Graves' ophthalmopathy and Graves' hyperthyroidism. The study, taken as a whole, reports: In blood, most expanded thyroid clonotypes above 0.001 frequency were also detected.

A note on this clonotype: What it binds is unknown.

Amplification targeted the TCR beta CDR3 regions, with RNA transcripts as the source material. HTBI-primed first-round RT-PCR preceded second-round multiplex PCR. Each CDR3 protein is one row after TCRdb ran MiXCR on the multiplex PCR reads. The table lists about 240,000 distinct CDR3 sequences, around 50% of them singletons. There are 14 residues in the CDR3. Germline lookup yields CDR1 SGHTA and CDR2 FQGNSA. Between the trimmed V and J ends, which lost 5 bases and 2 bases, there was a span of 13 bases. Sample: peripheral blood. The clonotype was recovered from an adult man with Graves' ophthalmopathy. The chain recombines TRBV7-2 with TRBJ2-7; TRBD1 or TRBD2 may be the D gene (5 bases each). CDR3 sequence reads: CASSGPGPAYEQYF. The CDR3 DNA follows: TGTGCCAGCAGCGGCCCGGGACCTGCCTACGAGCAGTACTTC.